This passage covers 10 T cell receptor beta chains from one sample sequenced in a study of cytomegalovirus exposure and HLA in healthy donors. Primers included in the PCR were 60 Vbeta and 13 Jbeta primers. Sequencing was performed with immunoSEQ multiplex PCR; in TCRdb, only in-frame clones are kept and a portion is missing. The listing records roughly 70,000 clones. The specimen was PBMCs. All receptors come from a middle-aged man in good health and CMV-seronegative.

The genes are TRBV30 and TRBJ2-1; 9 bases agree with TRBD2. Germline V lookup: CDR1 GTSNPN, CDR2 SVGIG (reference sequence). Losses at the gene ends were 3 bases for V and 7 bases for J; bases not matched to a gene: 13. This CDR3 has 16 amino acids. The CDR3 DNA follows: TGTGCCTGGAGCGCGATAGCGGGGGTCCTGGGGAATGAGCAGTTCTTC. Translation: CAWSAIAGVLGNEQFF.

The chain has TRBV27 and TRBJ1-6, with 8 bases aligning to TRBD1. J gave up 9 bases and V 6 bases, and 4 bases lay outside the gene matches. Germline values: CDR1 MNHEY, CDR2 SMNVEV (reference sequence). This CDR3 is built from 13 residues. CDR3 amino acids: CASSDRGASPLHF. CDR3 sequence (DNA): TGTGCCAGCAGCGACAGGGGCGCTTCACCCCTCCACTTT.

The chain recombines TRBV5-4 with TRBJ2-3; 11 bases map to TRBD2. This CDR3 is 15 amino acids long. Germline V gene sequence: CDR1 SGHNT, CDR2 YYREEE (reference sequence). Trimming removed 2 bases from V and 1 base from J; junction bases left unmatched: 0. CDR3: CASSFSGGGTDTQYF. CDR3 bases: TGTGCCAGCAGCTTTAGCGGGGGGGGCACAGATACGCAGTATTTT.

This chain joins TRBV27 and TRBJ2-1, with 9 bases lining up with TRBD2. Germline CDR1 and CDR2: MNHEY and SMNVEV (reference sequence). The CDR3 runs to 16 residues. After removal of 1 base from V and 8 bases from J, the junction contained 9 bases not matched to a gene. The CDR3 reads CASSLLASGVIDEQFF. The DNA for the CDR3 is TGTGCCAGCAGTTTATTGGCTAGCGGGGTTATAGATGAGCAGTTCTTC.

The V call is TRBV19, the J call TRBJ1-6, with D unclear. The CDR3 contains 14 residues. V was pared by 5 bases and J by 3 bases, with 8 bases between. The V gene's germline CDR1 is LNHDA and CDR2 SQIVND (reference sequence). CDR3 sequence: CASSPRDYNSPLHF. The CDR3 region has the DNA TGTGCCAGTAGTCCCCGGGACTATAATTCACCCCTCCACTTT.

The chain combines TRBV11-1 with TRBJ1-2, with 7 nucleotides matching TRBD1. Trimming at V came to 5 bases and at J to 6 bases, leaving 12 bases not matched to a gene. The CDR3 is 15 residues long. Germline V gives CDR1 SGHAT, CDR2 FQDESV (reference sequence). CDR3 nucleotide sequence: TGTGCCAGCAGCGCGGGACAGTTCGTTATCGATGGCTACACCTTC. It is translated as CASSAGQFVIDGYTF.

The rearrangement links TRBV6-1 to TRBJ2-6; D might be TRBD2 (5 bases). The CDR3 covers 15 residues. CDR1 is MNHNS, CDR2 SASEGT, per germline. V lost 9 bases, J lost 0 bases, and 12 bases lay in between. As DNA, the CDR3 is TGTGCCAGTGATGGAGGCAGCTCTGGGGCCAACGTCCTGACTTTC. Its translation is CASDGGSSGANVLTF.

The genes are TRBV21-1 and TRBJ1-2; the table's D call TRBD1 went unverified against the DNA. TRBV21-1 is given as a pseudogene. CDR3 length: 15 residues. The CDR3 region is CASSKETKTNYGYTF. The DNA for the CDR3 is TGTGCCAGCAGCAAAGAGACAAAAACTAACTATGGCTACACCTTC.

This chain joins TRBV5-1 and TRBJ2-3; no clear D. Trimming left V 0 bases short and J 2 bases short, with 10 bases between. This CDR3 region has 15 residues. Germline V CDR1 and CDR2: SGHRS, YFSETQ. This CDR3 reads CASSLDNMATDTQYF. The CDR3 region has the DNA TGCGCCAGCAGCTTGGACAATATGGCCACAGATACGCAGTATTTT.

V usage is TRBV4-2 and J usage is TRBJ2-3, with 8 nucleotides matching TRBD2. There are 15 residues in the CDR3. From germline, CDR1 is LGHNA and CDR2 YNFKEQ. With V trimmed by 2 bases and J by 5 bases, 6 bases remained unmatched. The chain's CDR3 is CASSQTGGQGDTQYF. The CDR3 DNA sequence: TGTGCCAGCAGCCAAACGGGGGGGCAGGGAGATACGCAGTATTTT.